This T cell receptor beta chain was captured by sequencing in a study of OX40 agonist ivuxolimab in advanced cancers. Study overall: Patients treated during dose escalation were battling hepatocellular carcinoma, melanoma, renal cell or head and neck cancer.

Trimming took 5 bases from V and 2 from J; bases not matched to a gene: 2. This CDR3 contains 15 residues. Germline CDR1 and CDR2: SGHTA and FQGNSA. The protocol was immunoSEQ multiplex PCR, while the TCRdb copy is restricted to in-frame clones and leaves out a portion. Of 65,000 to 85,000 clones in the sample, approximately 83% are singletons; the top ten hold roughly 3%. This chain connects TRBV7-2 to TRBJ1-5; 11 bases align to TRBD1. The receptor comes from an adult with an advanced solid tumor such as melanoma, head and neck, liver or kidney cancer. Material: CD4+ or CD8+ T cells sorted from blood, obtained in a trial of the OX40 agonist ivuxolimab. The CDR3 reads CASSPGQGGNQPQHF. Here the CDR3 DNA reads TGTGCCAGCAGCCCGGGACAGGGGGGCAATCAGCCCCAGCATTTT.